The TCR beta chain under discussion was sequenced for a study of beta chain features in type 1 diabetes. The study's findings and limits: Shortening that was moderate but significant affected the TCRB CDR3s of Type 1 diabetes patients in all four CD4+ subsets.

Every bit of the isolated RNA underwent reverse transcription, so sequencing read expressed TCRB transcripts. Clones were read by immunoSEQ multiplex PCR, and TCRdb kept only the in-frame ones, dropping some. The top ten hold about 0.02% of the sample, which has 550,000 to 850,000 clones, around 15% seen once. This clone was counted only a few times. Its specificity is not known. The V and J ends lost 5 bases and 8 bases, in that order; junction bases with no gene match: 12. This CDR3 has 14 residues. Per the germline V gene, CDR1 is LNHDA and CDR2 is SQIVND (reference sequence). This receptor was identified in a young man with type 1 diabetes. V usage is TRBV19 and J usage is TRBJ2-7; 7 positions agree with TRBD1. Sample: naive CD4+ T cells from blood. Here the CDR3 DNA reads TGTGCCAGTAGTGCGACAGGGTCAGATTCAAAGCAGTACTTC. This codes for CASSATGSDSKQYF.